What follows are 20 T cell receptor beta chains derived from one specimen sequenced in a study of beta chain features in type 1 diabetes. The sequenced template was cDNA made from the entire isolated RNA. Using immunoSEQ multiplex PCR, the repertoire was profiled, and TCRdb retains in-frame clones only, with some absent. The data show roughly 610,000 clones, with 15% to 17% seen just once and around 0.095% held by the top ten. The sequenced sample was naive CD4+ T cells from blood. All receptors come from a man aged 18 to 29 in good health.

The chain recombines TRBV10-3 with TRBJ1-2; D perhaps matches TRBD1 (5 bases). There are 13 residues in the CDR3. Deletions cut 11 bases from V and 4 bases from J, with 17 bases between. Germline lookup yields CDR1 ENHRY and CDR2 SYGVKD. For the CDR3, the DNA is TGTGCCCTTCACCGGGGGGGTACCTATGGCTACACCTTC. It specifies CALHRGGTYGYTF.

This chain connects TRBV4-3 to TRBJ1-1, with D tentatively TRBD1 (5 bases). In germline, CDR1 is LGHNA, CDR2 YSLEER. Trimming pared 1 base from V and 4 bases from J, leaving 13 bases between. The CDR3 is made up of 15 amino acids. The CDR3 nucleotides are TGCGCCAGCAGCCAAGGACAGAGTGGCAGCACTGAAGCTTTCTTT. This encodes CASSQGQSGSTEAFF.

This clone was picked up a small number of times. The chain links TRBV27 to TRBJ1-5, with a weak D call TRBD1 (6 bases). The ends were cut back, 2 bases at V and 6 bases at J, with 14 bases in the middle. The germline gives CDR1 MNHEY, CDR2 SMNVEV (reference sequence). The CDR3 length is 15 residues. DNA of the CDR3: TGTGCCAGCAGTTTAGGGCAGGGGATAGGTCAGCCCCAGCATTTT. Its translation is CASSLGQGIGQPQHF.

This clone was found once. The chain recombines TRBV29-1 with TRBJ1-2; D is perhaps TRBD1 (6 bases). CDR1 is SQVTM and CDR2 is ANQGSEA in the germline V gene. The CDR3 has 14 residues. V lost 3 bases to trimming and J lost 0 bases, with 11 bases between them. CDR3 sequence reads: CSVDRGRTNYGYTF. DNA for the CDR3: TGCAGCGTTGACAGGGGCCGAACTAACTATGGCTACACCTTC. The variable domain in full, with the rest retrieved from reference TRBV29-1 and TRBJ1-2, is SAVISQKPSRDICQRGTSLTIQCQVDSQVTMMFWYRQQPGQSLTLIATANQGSEATYESGFVIDKFPISRPNLTFSTLTVSNMSPEDSSIYLCSVDRGRTNYGYTFGSGTRLTVV.

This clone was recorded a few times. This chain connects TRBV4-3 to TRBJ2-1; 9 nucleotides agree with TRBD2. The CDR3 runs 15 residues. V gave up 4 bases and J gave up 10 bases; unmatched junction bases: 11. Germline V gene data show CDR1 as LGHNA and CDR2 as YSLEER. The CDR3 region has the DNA TGCGCCAGCAGCCTGCTCGCGGGAGGGCCTCAAGAGCAGTTCTTC. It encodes CASSLLAGGPQEQFF.

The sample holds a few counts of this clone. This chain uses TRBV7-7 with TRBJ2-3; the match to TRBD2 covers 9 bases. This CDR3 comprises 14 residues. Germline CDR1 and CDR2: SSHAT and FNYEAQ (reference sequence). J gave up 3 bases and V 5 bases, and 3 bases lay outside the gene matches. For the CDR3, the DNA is TGTGCCAGCAGCCCTAGCGGGGCTACAGATACGCAGTATTTT. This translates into CASSPSGATDTQYF.

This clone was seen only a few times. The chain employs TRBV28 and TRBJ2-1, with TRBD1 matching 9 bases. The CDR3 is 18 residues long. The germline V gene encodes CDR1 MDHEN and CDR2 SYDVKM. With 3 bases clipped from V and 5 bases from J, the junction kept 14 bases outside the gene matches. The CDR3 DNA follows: TGTGCCAGCAGTTTGAGGGCTGACAGGGGGAGGTACGACAATGAGCAGTTCTTC. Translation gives CASSLRADRGRYDNEQFF.

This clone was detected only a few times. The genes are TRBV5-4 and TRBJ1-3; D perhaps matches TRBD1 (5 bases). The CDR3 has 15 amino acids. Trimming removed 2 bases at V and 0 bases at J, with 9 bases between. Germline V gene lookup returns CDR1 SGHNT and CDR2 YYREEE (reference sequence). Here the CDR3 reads CASSFWGNSGNTIYF. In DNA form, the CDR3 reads TGTGCCAGCAGCTTTTGGGGGAACTCTGGAAACACCATATATTTT.

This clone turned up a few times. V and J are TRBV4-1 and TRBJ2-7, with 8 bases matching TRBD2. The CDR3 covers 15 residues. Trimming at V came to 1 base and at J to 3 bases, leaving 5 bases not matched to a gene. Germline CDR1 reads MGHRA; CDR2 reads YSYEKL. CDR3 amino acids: CASSQGISGIYEQYF. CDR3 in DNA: TGCGCCAGCAGCCAAGGGATTAGCGGGATCTACGAGCAGTACTTC.

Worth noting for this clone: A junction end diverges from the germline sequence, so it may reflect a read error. Here the CDR3 reads CASSLDSSGEAFF. The CDR3 DNA follows: TGTGCCAGCAGTTTAGACAGTTCAGGTGAAGCTTTCTTT. V gene TRBV7-9 combines with J gene TRBJ1-1; maybe TRBD1 (5 bases). The CDR3 totals 13 residues. In germline, CDR1 is SEHNR, CDR2 FQNEAQ (reference sequence).

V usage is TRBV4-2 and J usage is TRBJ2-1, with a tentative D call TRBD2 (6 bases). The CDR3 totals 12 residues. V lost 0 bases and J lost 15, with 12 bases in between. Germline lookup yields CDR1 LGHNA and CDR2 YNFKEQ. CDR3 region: CASSQDAGPGFF. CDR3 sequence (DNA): TGTGCCAGCAGCCAAGATGCGGGGCCGGGGTTCTTC.

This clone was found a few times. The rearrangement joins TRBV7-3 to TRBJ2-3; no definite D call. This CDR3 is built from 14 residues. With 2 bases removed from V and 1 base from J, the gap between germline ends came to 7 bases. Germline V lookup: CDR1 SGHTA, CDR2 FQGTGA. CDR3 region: CASSLEWGTDTQYF. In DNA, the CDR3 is TGTGCCAGCAGCTTAGAATGGGGCACAGATACGCAGTATTTT.

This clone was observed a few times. CDR3 in DNA: TGTGCCAGCAGCGTAGCTGAGAATGGCTATGGCTACACCTTC. The encoded protein is CASSVAENGYGYTF. The gene calls are TRBV9 and TRBJ1-2; the D is unclear. The V end lost 0 bases, the J end lost 4 bases, and 10 bases lay between the germline ends. The V gene's germline CDR1 is SGDLS and CDR2 YYNGEE. The CDR3 consists of 14 residues.

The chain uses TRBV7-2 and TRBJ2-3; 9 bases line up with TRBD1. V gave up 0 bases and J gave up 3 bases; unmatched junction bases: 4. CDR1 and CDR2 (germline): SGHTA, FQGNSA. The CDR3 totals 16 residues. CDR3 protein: CASSLATGGRTDTQYF. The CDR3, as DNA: TGTGCCAGCAGCTTAGCCACAGGGGGCAGGACAGATACGCAGTATTTT.

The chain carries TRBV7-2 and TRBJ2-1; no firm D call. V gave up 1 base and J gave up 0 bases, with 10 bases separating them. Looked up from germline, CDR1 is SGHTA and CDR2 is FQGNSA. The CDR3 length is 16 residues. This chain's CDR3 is CASSLVPISSYNEQFF. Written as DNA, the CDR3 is TGTGCCAGCAGCTTAGTTCCCATCTCCTCCTACAATGAGCAGTTCTTC.

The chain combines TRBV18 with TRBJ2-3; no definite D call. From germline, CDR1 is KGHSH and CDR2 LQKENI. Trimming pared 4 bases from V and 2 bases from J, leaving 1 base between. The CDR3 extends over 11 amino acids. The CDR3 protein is CASSLTDTQYF. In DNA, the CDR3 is TGTGCCAGCTCACTCACAGATACGCAGTATTTT. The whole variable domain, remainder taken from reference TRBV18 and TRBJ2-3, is NAGVMQNPRHLVRRRGQEARLRCSPMKGHSHVYWYRQLPEEGLKFMVYLQKENIIDESGMPKERFSAEFPKEGPSILRIQQVVRGDSAAYFCASSLTDTQYFGPGTRLTVL.

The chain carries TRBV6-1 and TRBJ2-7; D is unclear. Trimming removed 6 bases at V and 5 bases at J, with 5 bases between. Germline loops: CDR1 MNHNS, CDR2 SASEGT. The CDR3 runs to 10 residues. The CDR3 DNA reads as TGTGCCAGCAGGTACCACGAGCAGTACTTC. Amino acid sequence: CASRYHEQYF.

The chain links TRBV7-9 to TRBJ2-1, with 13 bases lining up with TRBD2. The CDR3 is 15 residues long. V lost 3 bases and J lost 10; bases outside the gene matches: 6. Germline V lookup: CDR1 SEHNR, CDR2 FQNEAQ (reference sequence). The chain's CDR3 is CASSFGTSGEAEQFF. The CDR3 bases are TGTGCCAGCAGCTTTGGGACTAGCGGGGAGGCCGAGCAGTTCTTC.

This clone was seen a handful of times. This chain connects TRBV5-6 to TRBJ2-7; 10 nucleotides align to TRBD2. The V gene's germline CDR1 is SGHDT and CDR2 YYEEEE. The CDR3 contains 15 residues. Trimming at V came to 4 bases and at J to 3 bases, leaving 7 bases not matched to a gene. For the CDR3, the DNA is TGTGCCAGCAGCCCCCCTAGCGGGAGTATCTACGAGCAGTACTTC. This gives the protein CASSPPSGSIYEQYF.

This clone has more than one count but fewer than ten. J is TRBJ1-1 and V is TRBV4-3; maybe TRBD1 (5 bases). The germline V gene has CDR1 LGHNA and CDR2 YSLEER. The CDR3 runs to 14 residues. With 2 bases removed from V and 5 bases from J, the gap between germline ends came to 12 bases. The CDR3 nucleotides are TGCGCCAGCAGCCAACAGGGCTGGGGGACTGAAGCTTTCTTT. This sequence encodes CASSQQGWGTEAFF.